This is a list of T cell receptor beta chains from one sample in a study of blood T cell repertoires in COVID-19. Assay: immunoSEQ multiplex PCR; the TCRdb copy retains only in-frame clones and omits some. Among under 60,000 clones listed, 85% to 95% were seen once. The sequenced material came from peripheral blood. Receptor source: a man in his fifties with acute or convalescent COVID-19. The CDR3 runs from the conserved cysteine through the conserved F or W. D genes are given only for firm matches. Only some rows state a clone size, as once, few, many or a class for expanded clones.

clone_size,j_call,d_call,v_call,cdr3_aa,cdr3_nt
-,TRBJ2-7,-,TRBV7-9,CASTPPGAVYEQYF,TGTGCCAGCACCCCTCCGGGAGCGGTCTACGAGCAGTACTTC
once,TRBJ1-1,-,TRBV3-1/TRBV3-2,CASSQDRAGRAFF,TGTGCCAGCAGCCAAGACAGGGCCGGGAGAGCTTTCTTT
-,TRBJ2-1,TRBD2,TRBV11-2,CASKLAGPGLEQFF,TGTGCCAGCAAACTAGCGGGGCCGGGGCTAGAGCAGTTCTTC
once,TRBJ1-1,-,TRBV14,CASSQDPRGGTEAFF,TGTGCCAGCAGCCAAGATCCGAGAGGGGGCACTGAAGCTTTCTTT
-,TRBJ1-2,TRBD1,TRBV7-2,CASSLGTVGYGYTF,TGTGCCAGCAGCCTGGGGACAGTAGGCTATGGCTACACCTTC
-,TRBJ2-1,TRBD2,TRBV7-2,CASSKGTSIHEQFF,TGTGCCAGCAGTAAGGGGACTAGCATCCATGAGCAGTTCTTC
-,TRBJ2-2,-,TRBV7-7,CASSVSPGELFF,TGTGCCAGCAGCGTAAGCCCCGGGGAGCTGTTTTTT
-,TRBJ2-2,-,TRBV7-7,CASSPDRDRGGELFF,TGTGCCAGCAGCCCAGACCGCGATCGGGGCGGGGAGCTGTTTTTT
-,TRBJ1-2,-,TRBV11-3,CASSLTGSGSYTF,TGTGCCAGCAGCTTAACAGGTTCAGGTTCCTACACCTTC
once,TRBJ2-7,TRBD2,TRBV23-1,CASSRGAGGGYEQYF,TGCGCCAGCAGCCGAGGGGCGGGAGGGGGGTACGAGCAGTACTTC
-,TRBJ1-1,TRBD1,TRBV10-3,CATSQGAMTEAFF,TGTGCCACCTCACAGGGGGCGATGACTGAAGCTTTCTTT
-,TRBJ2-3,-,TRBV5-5,CASSLVSDTQYF,TGTGCCAGCAGCTTGGTCTCAGATACGCAGTATTTT
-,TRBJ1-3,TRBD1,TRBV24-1,CATSDSTGAGNTIYF,TGTGCCACCAGTGACTCAACAGGGGCTGGAAACACCATATATTTT
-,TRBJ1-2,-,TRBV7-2,CASSLKGVNYGYTF,TGTGCCAGCAGCTTAAAGGGGGTCAACTATGGCTACACCTTC
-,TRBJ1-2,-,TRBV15,CATSRGSNYGYTF,TGTGCCACCAGCAGAGGCAGTAACTATGGCTACACCTTC
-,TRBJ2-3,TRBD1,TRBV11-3,CASSFSEGAGTDTQYF,TGTGCCAGCAGCTTCTCCGAGGGGGCGGGCACAGATACGCAGTATTTT
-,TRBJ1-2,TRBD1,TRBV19,CASTPLTDRVVNGYTF,TGTGCCAGTACTCCACTTACGGACAGGGTAGTCAATGGCTACACCTTC
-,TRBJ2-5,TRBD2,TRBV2,CASSGVAGQETQYF,TGTGCCAGCAGTGGGGTAGCGGGACAAGAGACCCAGTACTTC
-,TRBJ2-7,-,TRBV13,CASTSPGNSYEQYF,TGTGCCAGCACTTCCCCGGGGAACTCCTACGAGCAGTACTTC
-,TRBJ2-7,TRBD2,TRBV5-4,CASSFGGTSGTSREQYF,TGTGCCAGCAGCTTTGGGGGGACTAGCGGTACCTCCAGGGAGCAGTACTTC
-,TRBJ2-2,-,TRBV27,CASTHRATRFTGELFF,TGTGCCAGCACTCACAGGGCGACCCGCTTCACCGGGGAGCTGTTTTTT
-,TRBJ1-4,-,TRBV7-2,CASSTPGGDEKLFF,TGTGCCAGCAGCACGCCGGGGGGGGACGAAAAACTGTTTTTT
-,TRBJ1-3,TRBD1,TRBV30,CAWNGDSYNTIYF,TGTGCCTGGAACGGGGACAGTTACAACACCATATATTTT
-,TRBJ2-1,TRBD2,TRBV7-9,CASSSGSGSSYNEQFF,TGTGCCAGCAGTTCCGGTAGCGGGAGCTCCTACAATGAGCAGTTCTTC
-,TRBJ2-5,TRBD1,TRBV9,CASSVGQGVEETQYF,TGTGCCAGCAGCGTAGGGCAGGGGGTGGAGGAGACCCAGTACTTC
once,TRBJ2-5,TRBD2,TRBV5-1,CASSFLAGGPETQYF,TGCGCCAGCAGTTTTCTAGCGGGAGGGCCGGAGACCCAGTACTTC
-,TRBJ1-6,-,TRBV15,CATSRDLTSSPLHF,TGTGCCACCAGCAGAGACCTAACCTCTTCACCCCTCCACTTT
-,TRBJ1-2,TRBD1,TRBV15,CATSREGDSKGNYGYTF,TGTGCCACCAGCAGAGAAGGGGACAGCAAGGGGAACTATGGCTACACCTTC
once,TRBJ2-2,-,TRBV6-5,CAIRRTASNTGELFF,TGTGCCATCAGAAGGACAGCTTCGAACACCGGGGAGCTGTTTTTT
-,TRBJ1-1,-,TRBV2,CASRPVGGTEAFF,TGTGCCAGCCGGCCAGTGGGAGGCACTGAAGCTTTCTTT
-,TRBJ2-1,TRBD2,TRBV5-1,CASSFSGGSYNEQFF,TGCGCCAGCAGCTTTAGCGGGGGCTCCTACAATGAGCAGTTCTTC
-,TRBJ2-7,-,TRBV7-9,CASSLGGLSYEQYF,TGTGCCAGCAGCTTAGGGGGGCTGTCCTACGAGCAGTACTTC
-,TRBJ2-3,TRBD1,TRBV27,CASSPQGAPQYF,TGTGCCAGCAGTCCTCAGGGGGCTCCGCAGTATTTT
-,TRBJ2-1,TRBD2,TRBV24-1,CATSEAGLADNEQFF,TGTGCCACCAGTGAGGCGGGACTAGCCGACAATGAGCAGTTCTTC
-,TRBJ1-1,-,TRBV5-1,CASSFGQGAFF,TGCGCCAGCAGCTTTGGGCAGGGAGCTTTCTTT
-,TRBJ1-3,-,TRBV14,CASSHRFSGNTIYF,TGTGCCAGCAGTCACAGGTTCTCTGGAAACACCATATATTTT
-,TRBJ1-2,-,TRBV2,CASSRDIGGYTF,TGTGCCAGCAGCCGGGACATCGGGGGCTACACCTTC
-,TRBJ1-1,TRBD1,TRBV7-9,CASSLGTGRYAEAFF,TGTGCCAGCAGCTTAGGGACAGGGCGGTATGCTGAAGCTTTCTTT
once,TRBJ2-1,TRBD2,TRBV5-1,CASSLGLAGGQTQFF,TGCGCCAGCAGCTTAGGACTAGCGGGAGGGCAGACGCAGTTCTTC
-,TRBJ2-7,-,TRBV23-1,CASSQGQTYEQYF,TGCGCCAGCAGTCAAGGACAGACCTACGAGCAGTACTTC
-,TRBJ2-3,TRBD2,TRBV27,CASSLFRREATDTQYF,TGTGCCAGCAGTTTATTTAGGCGGGAGGCTACAGATACGCAGTATTTT
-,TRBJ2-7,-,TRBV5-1,CASSLGGEQYF,TGCGCCAGCAGCCTTGGAGGCGAGCAGTACTTC
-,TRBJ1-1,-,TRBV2,CASTLRGEGTEAFF,TGTGCCAGCACCCTCCGCGGGGAGGGCACTGAAGCTTTCTTT
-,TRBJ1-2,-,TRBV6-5,CASSYYTRGTGGYTF,TGTGCCAGCAGTTACTATACCCGGGGGACGGGGGGCTACACCTTC
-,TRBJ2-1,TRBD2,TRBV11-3,CASSSLAGGHNEQFF,TGTGCCAGCAGCTCCTTAGCGGGAGGACACAATGAGCAGTTCTTC
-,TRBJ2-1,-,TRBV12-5,CASGSSLAVHSYNEQFF,TGTGCTAGTGGTTCCTCCTTAGCGGTCCACTCCTACAATGAGCAGTTCTTC
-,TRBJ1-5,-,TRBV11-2,CASSFEGVQPQHF,TGTGCCAGCAGCTTCGAGGGTGTTCAGCCCCAGCATTTT
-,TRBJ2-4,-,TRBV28,CASVDSTKNIQYF,TGTGCCAGCGTGGACAGTACCAAAAACATTCAGTACTTC
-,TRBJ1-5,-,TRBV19,CASSIAPPTGSNQPQHF,TGTGCCAGTAGTATAGCCCCCCCAACAGGGAGTAATCAGCCCCAGCATTTT
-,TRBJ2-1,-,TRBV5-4,CASSSLAASYNEQFF,TGTGCCAGCAGCTCTTTAGCGGCCTCCTACAATGAGCAGTTCTTC
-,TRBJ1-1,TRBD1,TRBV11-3,CASSQTQGVTEAFF,TGTGCCAGCAGCCAGACACAGGGGGTCACTGAAGCTTTCTTT
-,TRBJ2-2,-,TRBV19,CASSITGLTGELFF,TGTGCCAGTAGCATAACAGGGTTGACCGGGGAGCTGTTTTTT
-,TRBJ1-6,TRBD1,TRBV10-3,CAISGDHGTGSNSPLHF,TGTGCCATCAGTGGGGACCACGGGACAGGCAGTAATTCACCCCTCCACTTT
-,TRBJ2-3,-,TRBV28,CARVKPGHSCNTQYF,TGTGCCAGGGTTAAGCCGGGACACTCGTGCAATACGCAGTATTTT
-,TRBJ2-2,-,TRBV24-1,CATSARGGWANTGELFF,TGTGCCACCAGTGCTCGAGGCGGGTGGGCGAACACCGGGGAGCTGTTTTTT
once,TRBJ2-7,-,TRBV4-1,CASSGHSYEQYF,TGCGCCAGCAGCGGCCACTCCTACGAGCAGTACTTC